A selection of T cell receptor beta chains follows, all from one sample in a study of cytomegalovirus exposure and HLA in healthy donors. Data came from immunoSEQ multiplex PCR; TCRdb stores just in-frame clones and leaves some out. This sample has under 200,000 clones, with roughly 80% found just once. The specimen was PBMCs. These receptors all come from a woman between 50 and 59 years old in good health and CMV-seronegative. CDR3s include the opening cysteine and the closing phenylalanine or tryptophan. Fields, in order: clone size, D gene, V gene, J gene, CDR3 protein, CDR3 DNA. D genes are given only for firm matches. Expanded clones get a size class; other rows say once, few or many, or leave the size out.

>NA|TRBD1|TRBV5-1|TRBJ2-3
CASSPIEGAYSDTQYF
TGCGCCAGCAGCCCCATCGAGGGGGCGTATTCAGATACGCAGTATTTT
>few|NA|TRBV5-1|TRBJ2-7
CASSTGGGVAYEQYF
TGCGCCAGCAGCACCGGTGGAGGGGTCGCCTACGAGCAGTACTTC
>NA|TRBD2|TRBV4-1|TRBJ2-1
CASSQDSSSGVNNEQFF
TGCGCCAGCAGCCAAGATTCGTCTAGCGGAGTCAACAATGAGCAGTTCTTC
>NA|TRBD1|TRBV27|TRBJ1-5
CASKLGGVGNQPQHF
TGTGCCAGCAAACTAGGGGGCGTTGGCAATCAGCCCCAGCATTTT
>NA|TRBD1|TRBV7-2|TRBJ2-7
CASSQGTANSISYEQYF
TGTGCCAGCAGCCAAGGGACAGCAAATTCAATCTCCTACGAGCAGTACTTC
>NA|NA|TRBV25-1|TRBJ2-7
CASSEYGYYEQYF
TGTGCCAGCAGTGAATACGGTTACTACGAGCAGTACTTC
>NA|TRBD2|TRBV7-9|TRBJ2-1
CASSPWGTTGLYEQFF
TGTGCCAGCAGCCCGTGGGGGACTACCGGGCTTTATGAGCAGTTCTTC
>NA|NA|TRBV4-1|TRBJ2-3
CASSQEVGGSLSDTQYF
TGCGCCAGCAGCCAAGAGGTCGGTGGGAGTCTCTCAGATACGCAGTATTTT
>NA|NA|TRBV2|TRBJ2-1
CASIPGHSYNEQFF
TGTGCCAGCATCCCAGGTCACTCCTACAATGAGCAGTTCTTC
>NA|NA|TRBV6-1|TRBJ2-1
CASSEQGVSYNEQFF
TGTGCCAGCAGTGAACAGGGTGTCTCCTACAATGAGCAGTTCTTC
>NA|TRBD1|TRBV4-1|TRBJ2-2
CASSQPGTGYITGELFF
TGCGCCAGCAGCCAACCAGGGACAGGGTACATAACCGGGGAGCTGTTTTTT
>NA|NA|TRBV28|TRBJ2-7
CASKAGTNSYEQYF
TGTGCCAGCAAGGCAGGAACGAACTCCTACGAGCAGTACTTC
>NA|NA|TRBV28|TRBJ2-2
CASSFPGMNTGELFF
TGTGCCAGCAGTTTTCCGGGAATGAACACCGGGGAGCTGTTTTTT
>NA|TRBD1|TRBV19|TRBJ1-2
CASEPDRGRFGYTF
TGTGCCAGTGAACCGGACAGGGGGCGGTTTGGCTACACCTTC
>NA|NA|TRBV2|TRBJ1-3
CASGVGAGNTIYF
TGTGCCTCCGGGGTGGGAGCAGGAAACACCATATATTTT
>NA|NA|TRBV28|TRBJ2-5
CASRQTGIVQETQYF
TGTGCCAGCAGGCAAACAGGGATTGTGCAAGAGACCCAGTACTTC
>few|TRBD2|TRBV5-1|TRBJ2-7
CASSPTSGSYEQYF
TGCGCCAGCAGCCCAACTAGCGGGAGTTACGAGCAGTACTTC
>NA|TRBD2|TRBV10-3|TRBJ2-1
CAISVRGLAGSNEQFF
TGTGCCATCAGTGTCCGGGGACTAGCGGGAAGCAATGAGCAGTTCTTC
>NA|NA|TRBV30|TRBJ1-5
CAWSTLHGNQPQHF
TGTGCCTGGAGTACACTACATGGCAATCAGCCCCAGCATTTT
>NA|NA|TRBV2|TRBJ1-1
CASSDGGFTEAFF
TGTGCCAGCAGTGATGGAGGGTTCACTGAAGCTTTCTTT
>NA|NA|TRBV27|TRBJ2-7
CASSRGGILSYEQYF
TGTGCCAGCAGTAGGGGGGGCATTCTATCCTACGAGCAGTACTTC
>once|TRBD2|TRBV19|TRBJ2-5
CASNYGQGGETQYF
TGTGCCAGTAACTATGGCCAGGGAGGGGAGACCCAGTACTTC
>few|TRBD2|TRBV5-1|TRBJ2-3
CASHSGGITDTQYF
TGCGCCAGCCATAGCGGGGGAATCACAGATACGCAGTATTTT
>NA|TRBD1|TRBV28|TRBJ1-1
CASSRGQGAGKTEAFF
TGTGCCAGCAGTCGGGGACAGGGGGCGGGAAAAACTGAAGCTTTCTTT
>NA|NA|TRBV11-2|TRBJ2-7
CASSNLNRVQYEQYF
TGTGCCAGCAGCAACCTGAACAGGGTCCAGTACGAGCAGTACTTC
>NA|NA|TRBV7-2|TRBJ2-5
CASSRHLFGQETQYF
TGTGCCAGCAGCCGTCATCTTTTCGGCCAAGAGACCCAGTACTTC